This entry lists 23 T cell receptor beta chains sequenced from one sample in a study of blood T cells in healthy people across ages. A J-beta primer mix and a sample-barcoded 5' primer were used in a second PCR of roughly 7 to 12 cycles. TCRdb itself ran the 5' RACE reads through MiXCR, one entry per CDR3 protein. The table lists about 800,000 distinct CDR3 sequences, 58% of them singletons. Material: blood. Receptors were obtained from a man in his thirties or forties in good health.

This chain connects TRBV5-8 to TRBJ2-1, with TRBD2 matching 11 bases. The germline V gene has CDR1 SGHTS and CDR2 YDEGEE. CDR3 length: 17 residues. Unmatched junction bases numbered 11, after V lost 2 bases and J lost 7 bases. The CDR3 DNA sequence: TGTGCCAGCAGCTTCACCCTAGCGGGAGGCCCTGGGAATGAGCAGTTCTTC. This translates into CASSFTLAGGPGNEQFF.

The CDR3 loop is CASSLRAGVTTGELFF. In nucleotides, the CDR3 is TGTGCCAGCAGCTTAAGGGCGGGAGTTACGACCGGGGAGCTGTTTTTT. The rearrangement joins TRBV7-9 to TRBJ2-2; TRBD2 aligns across 7 bases. V shed 2 bases and J 5 bases; nucleotides not matched to a gene: 8. CDR1 is SEHNR, CDR2 FQNEAQ, per germline (reference sequence). The CDR3 loop spans 16 amino acids.

This clonotype was recorded a few times. The chain recombines TRBV20-1 with TRBJ2-7, with D perhaps TRBD2 (6 bases). CDR1 and CDR2 from the germline V gene are DFQATT and SNEGSKA (reference sequence). The CDR3 contains 16 residues. V gave up 1 base and J gave up 3 bases, with 19 bases separating them. CDR3 residues: CSARVGGLRLDYEQYF. In nucleotides, the CDR3 is TGCAGTGCTAGAGTGGGGGGACTTAGACTAGACTACGAGCAGTACTTC.

This clonotype came up a few times. The chain carries TRBV24-1 and TRBJ2-5; no clear D gene. The germline CDR1 and CDR2 sequences are KGHDR and SFDVKD. The CDR3 length is 13 residues. The germline V and J ends were trimmed by 2 bases and 5 bases, with 8 bases remaining between them. The CDR3 DNA is TGTGCCACCAGTGATTCTGCTCCGGAGACCCAGTACTTC. It codes for CATSDSAPETQYF.

This sequence joins TRBV5-1 and TRBJ2-7, with D perhaps TRBD2 (5 bases). Trimming cost V 0 bases and J 4 bases, with 11 bases left between them. The CDR3 is made up of 14 amino acids. The germline V gene has CDR1 SGHRS and CDR2 YFSETQ. The CDR3 here is CASSLALAEYEQYF. CDR3 nucleotides: TGCGCCAGCAGCTTGGCCCTAGCTGAATACGAGCAGTACTTC.

The chain is built from TRBV5-1 and TRBJ2-1; D is possibly TRBD2 (5 bases). With 7 bases removed from V and 5 bases from J, the gap between germline ends came to 13 bases. This CDR3 region has 13 residues. The germline V gene encodes CDR1 SGHRS and CDR2 YFSETQ. This CDR3 reads CASGPWGDNEQFF. The CDR3 nucleotides read TGCGCCAGCGGTCCTTGGGGAGACAATGAGCAGTTCTTC. The full variable domain, its missing parts supplied by reference TRBV5-1 and TRBJ2-1, is KAGVTQTPRYLIKTRGQQVTLSCSPISGHRSVSWYQQTPGQGLQFLFEYFSETQRNKGNFPGRFSGRQFSNSRSEMNVSTLELGDSALYLCASGPWGDNEQFFGPGTRLTVL.

The V call is TRBV28, the J call TRBJ1-2; D is undetermined. The germline gives CDR1 MDHEN, CDR2 SYDVKM. V was shortened by 5 bases and J by 4 bases, with 17 bases between the two germline ends. The length of the CDR3 is 15 residues. Here the CDR3 DNA reads TGTGCCAGCAGTACTCCACGAAACGGGCTCTATGGCTACACCTTC. This translates into CASSTPRNGLYGYTF.

V is TRBV28 and J is TRBJ2-1; D may be TRBD2 (5 bases). This CDR3 region has 12 residues. The germline CDR1 and CDR2 sequences are MDHEN and SYDVKM. V was trimmed by 8 bases and J by 8 bases, leaving 13 bases between them. The CDR3 region has the DNA TGTGCCAGCGGGAGCGTTACGGATGAGCAGTTCTTC. This gives the protein CASGSVTDEQFF.

This clonotype was detected only a few times. The rearrangement joins TRBV7-2 to TRBJ2-5, with unresolved D. Germline-derived CDR1 and CDR2 are SGHTA and FQGNSA. Deletions cut 8 bases from V and 4 bases from J, with 11 bases between. The CDR3 totals 12 residues. Here the CDR3 reads CASAPDRETQYF. In nucleotides, the CDR3 is TGTGCCAGCGCGCCAGACCGAGAGACCCAGTACTTC.

This clonotype was seen more than once but under ten times. The V and J genes are TRBV7-2 and TRBJ2-5, with D tentatively TRBD1 (6 bases). The CDR3 runs to 13 residues. CDR1 is SGHTA and CDR2 is FQGNSA in the germline V gene. Trimming removed 8 bases at V and 5 bases at J, with 15 bases between. The CDR3 DNA is TGTGCCAGCGACGACAGGACCCCCGAGACCCAGTACTTC. It specifies CASDDRTPETQYF.

The genes are TRBV7-3 and TRBJ2-1, with D unresolved. This CDR3 comprises 15 residues. In germline, CDR1 is SGHTA, CDR2 FQGTGA. V lost 1 base to trimming and J lost 3 bases, with 10 bases between them. The CDR3, as DNA: TGTGCCAGCAGCTTAATACCTTCGGGCTACAATGAGCAGTTCTTC. Its protein is CASSLIPSGYNEQFF.

The gene calls are TRBV28 and TRBJ2-5; D is uncertain. Germline assignment: CDR1 MDHEN and CDR2 SYDVKM. The CDR3 totals 11 residues. The V end lost 10 bases, the J end lost 11 bases, and 17 bases lay between the germline ends. The CDR3 protein is CAIGGWVEQYF. The CDR3 DNA follows: TGTGCCATAGGCGGCTGGGTTGAGCAGTACTTC.

The gene calls are TRBV7-8 and TRBJ2-7, with D possibly being TRBD2 (6 bases). The end of the DNA fits TRBJ2-5 better, so the J call may be wrong. Looked up from germline, CDR1 is SGHVS and CDR2 is FQNEAQ. The CDR3 contains 13 residues. CDR3 bases: TGTGCCAGCAGCTTGACTAGGTGGGAGACCCAGTACTTC. Amino acids: CASSLTRWETQYF.

The chain links TRBV3-1 to TRBJ2-3; no clear D gene. The CDR3 totals 15 residues. The V end lost 1 base, the J end lost 6 bases, and 14 bases lay between the germline ends. Germline CDR1 is LGHDT and CDR2 is YNNKEL (reference sequence). The CDR3 region has the DNA TGTGCCAGCAGCCAAGGGTTGACCCAGAGGGATACGCAGTATTTT. Amino acids: CASSQGLTQRDTQYF.

There are a few counts of this clonotype. This chain connects TRBV7-9 to TRBJ2-7; TRBD1 matches 8 bases. V shed 5 bases, J shed 4 bases, and the junction held 7 bases outside the gene matches. Per germline, CDR1 SEHNR and CDR2 FQNEAQ (reference sequence). The CDR3 consists of 14 residues. The CDR3 sequence is CASSAGTGFYEQYF. The CDR3 DNA is TGTGCCAGCAGCGCCGGGACAGGCTTTTACGAGCAGTACTTC.

The chain has TRBV7-6 and TRBJ2-7, with D tentatively TRBD2 (6 bases). The end of the DNA fits TRBJ2-5 better, so the J call may be wrong. Germline V CDR1 and CDR2: SGHVS, FNYEAQ. This CDR3 has 16 residues. CDR3 sequence (DNA): TGTGCCAGCAGCTTAGGGTCTTACCGCGGAGGGGAGACCCAGTACTTC. This translates into CASSLGSYRGGETQYF.

CDR3 DNA sequence: TGCGCCAGCAGCTTGGTATATGTCGGAGCGGGCAAGGATGAGCAGTTCTTC. Translated, it gives CASSLVYVGAGKDEQFF. The chain uses TRBV5-1 and TRBJ2-1; D may be TRBD2 (6 bases). The CDR3 is made up of 17 amino acids. V lost 0 bases and J lost 8, with 21 bases in between. Per the germline V gene, CDR1 is SGHRS and CDR2 is YFSETQ.

This chain links TRBV28 with TRBJ2-7; 8 bases map to TRBD2. The V gene end was trimmed by 6 bases and the J gene end by 2 bases; junction bases not matched to a gene: 12. Germline assignment: CDR1 MDHEN and CDR2 SYDVKM. There are 16 residues in the CDR3. CDR3 DNA sequence: TGTGCCAGCAGGGGTCGACTAGCGCCAGAACCCTACGAGCAGTACTTC. Translating gives CASRGRLAPEPYEQYF.

The J gene is TRBJ1-2, the V gene TRBV11-2; D remains ambiguous. Trimming shortened V by 5 bases and J by 5 bases, and 9 bases separated the two germline ends. This CDR3 has 12 amino acids. Germline CDR1 reads SGHAT; CDR2 reads FQNNGV. CDR3 sequence reads: CASSPDGYGYTF. CDR3 coding DNA: TGTGCCAGCAGCCCCGACGGGTATGGCTACACCTTC.

V usage is TRBV29-1 and J usage is TRBJ1-2; 7 bases align to TRBD1. The CDR3 runs 13 residues. The junction had 6 bases not matched to a gene; V was cut back by 3 bases and J by 5 bases. The germline V gene has CDR1 SQVTM and CDR2 ANQGSEA. In DNA form, the CDR3 reads TGCAGCGTTGACCCGGGACAGTCGTATGGCTACACCTTC. Its protein product is CSVDPGQSYGYTF.

On this clonotype itself: The junction departs from the called germline gene at one end, perhaps through a read error. This chain uses TRBV28 with TRBJ2-7; D not resolved. The CDR3 sequence is 13 residues long. The germline gives CDR1 MDHEN, CDR2 SYDVKM. In DNA form, the CDR3 reads TGTGTCAGCTTCTCTGACACCGCCTACGAGCAGTACTTC. Amino acid sequence: CVSFSDTAYEQYF. The complete variable domain, with remaining parts taken from reference TRBV28 and TRBJ2-7, reads DVKVTQSSRYLVKRTGEKVFLECVQDMDHENMFWYRQDPGLGLRLIYFSYDVKMKEKGDIPEGYSVSREKKERFSLILESASTNQTSMYLCVSFSDTAYEQYFGPGTRLTVT.

The chain couples TRBV15 to TRBJ2-1; 9 nucleotides match TRBD1. Trimming removed 3 bases from V and 8 bases from J; junction bases left unmatched: 5. This CDR3 contains 14 residues. CDR1 is LNHNV, CDR2 YYDKDF, per germline (reference sequence). The CDR3 region is CATSRGQGSDEQFF. CDR3 coding DNA: TGTGCCACCAGCAGGGGACAGGGAAGCGATGAGCAGTTCTTC. Drawing the rest from reference TRBV15 and TRBJ2-1, the complete variable domain is DAMVIQNPRYQVTQFGKPVTLSCSQTLNHNVMYWYQQKSSQAPKLLFHYYDKDFNNEADTPDNFQSRRPNTSFCFLDIRSPGLGDTAMYLCATSRGQGSDEQFFGPGTRLTVL.

A word on this clonotype: A single base separates this from a much larger clone, so it may be a read error. The V gene is TRBV7-6, the J gene TRBJ1-2, with unresolved D. Trimming took 2 bases from V and 8 from J, leaving 12 bases between them. CDR3 length equals 13 residues. Germline lookup yields CDR1 SGHVS and CDR2 FNYEAQ. This chain's CDR3 is CASSLSPKEGYTF. CDR3 DNA: TGTGCCAGCAGCTTATCCCCCAAGGAGGGCTACACCTTC.